This TCR beta chain was observed in a study of T cell changes during pregnancy in multiple sclerosis. CDR3 length: 17 residues. J lost 0 bases, V lost 3 bases, and 8 bases had no gene match. CDR1 KGHSH and CDR2 LQKENI come from the germline V gene. Measured with immunoSEQ multiplex PCR; TCRdb has only the in-frame clones, and not every one. The sample lists around 30,000 clones; 87% were seen once. The source material was CD8+ T cells from peripheral blood mononuclear cells, sampled in the first trimester of pregnancy. The chain recombines TRBV18 with TRBJ1-1; TRBD1 aligns across 9 bases. The sequence was collected from a female donor with multiple sclerosis, enrolled in a pregnancy study. The DNA of the CDR3 is TGTGCCAGCTCACCTTACGGACAGGGGTCCTTGAACACTGAAGCTTTCTTT. It translates to CASSPYGQGSLNTEAFF.